Listed below are T cell receptor beta chains from one sample, sequenced in a study of control samples from healthy donors and cancer patients. TCRdb's copy holds only in-frame clones and misses some; the assay was immunoSEQ multiplex PCR. The table has tens of thousands of clones, approximately 90% seen once. Sample: blood. The receptors were sampled from a woman between 18 and 29 years old in good health. The CDR3 runs from the conserved cysteine through the conserved F or W. A D gene is named only where the DNA matches it firmly. Some rows mark clone size as missing; the rest say once, few, many or name a class of expanded clone.

d_gene,abundance,v_gene,j_gene,CDR3aa,CDR3nt
TRBD2,NA,TRBV7-2,TRBJ2-3,CASSVLAVDTQYF,TGTGCCAGCAGCGTACTAGCGGTTGATACGCAGTATTTT
NA,NA,TRBV20-1,TRBJ1-2,CSARIFGYTF,TGCAGTGCTAGAATATTTGGCTACACCTTC
NA,NA,TRBV5-6,TRBJ2-1,CASSLEPSDRGSYEQFF,TGTGCCAGCAGCTTGGAGCCGTCGGATAGGGGATCGTATGAGCAGTTCTTC
NA,once,TRBV7-2,TRBJ1-1,CASKIQGIRAFF,TGTGCCAGCAAAATACAGGGTATCAGGGCTTTCTTT
NA,NA,TRBV11-2,TRBJ2-7,CASSLAGPEQYF,TGTGCCAGCAGCTTAGCAGGTCCCGAGCAGTACTTC
NA,NA,TRBV21-1,TRBJ1-5,CASSARDQPQHF,TGTGCCAGCAGCGCCCGGGATCAGCCCCAGCATTTT
NA,NA,TRBV9,TRBJ2-5,CASQPLEETQYF,TGTGCCAGCCAGCCTCTGGAAGAGACCCAGTACTTC
TRBD1,NA,TRBV5-4,TRBJ1-2,CASSQRQGAPGYGYTF,TGTGCCAGCAGCCAGAGACAGGGGGCGCCGGGATATGGCTACACCTTC
TRBD1,NA,TRBV6-1,TRBJ2-7,CASSETGGASYEQYF,TGTGCCAGCAGTGAAACAGGGGGCGCCTCCTACGAGCAGTACTTC
NA,NA,TRBV19,TRBJ1-2,CASTDRMGQPPYTF,TGTGCCAGTACCGATCGAATGGGACAACCGCCGTACACCTTC
NA,NA,TRBV6-5,TRBJ2-7,CASRPTGIREQYF,TGTGCCAGCAGGCCCACAGGGATACGCGAGCAGTACTTC
NA,NA,TRBV7-8,TRBJ2-7,CASSFFLGEQYF,TGTGCCAGCAGCTTCTTCTTAGGGGAGCAGTACTTC
TRBD1,NA,TRBV6-1,TRBJ1-5,CASSEIPGQGQPQHF,TGTGCCAGCAGTGAGATACCGGGACAGGGACAGCCCCAGCATTTT
NA,NA,TRBV2,TRBJ2-7,CASSTLATSYEQYF,TGTGCCAGCAGTACACTAGCCACCTCCTACGAGCAGTACTTC
NA,NA,TRBV15,TRBJ1-4,CATSRVVATNEKLFF,TGTGCCACCAGCAGAGTGGTTGCAACTAATGAAAAACTGTTTTTT
NA,NA,TRBV11-2,TRBJ2-7,CASSSEGRGSYEQYF,TGTGCCAGCAGCTCTGAAGGGCGGGGCTCCTACGAGCAGTACTTC
TRBD2,NA,TRBV7-2,TRBJ2-1,CASSSQRGTLGEQFF,TGTGCCAGCAGCTCCCAGCGGGGGACCCTAGGTGAGCAGTTCTTC
NA,NA,TRBV13,TRBJ2-3,CASSLAGLQSTDTQYF,TGTGCCAGCAGCTTAGCGGGGCTTCAGAGCACAGATACGCAGTATTTT
TRBD1,NA,TRBV6-1,TRBJ1-2,CASSDRGPTIRYTF,TGTGCCAGCAGTGACAGGGGGCCCACGATTCGCTACACCTTC
TRBD2,NA,TRBV5-6,TRBJ2-2,CASSCGAGGFTGELFF,TGTGCCAGCAGCTGCGGGGCGGGGGGATTCACCGGGGAGCTGTTTTTT
TRBD1,NA,TRBV10-2,TRBJ1-2,CASTNSEGATSYGYTF,TGCGCCAGCACTAACTCGGAGGGGGCCACAAGCTATGGCTACACCTTC
NA,NA,TRBV10-1,TRBJ1-4,CASSRTVDEKLFF,TGCGCCAGCAGTCGGACGGTGGATGAAAAACTGTTTTTT
TRBD1,NA,TRBV11-2,TRBJ1-1,CASSRGQGSTEAFF,TGTGCCAGCAGTAGGGGACAGGGAAGCACTGAAGCTTTCTTT
NA,NA,TRBV13,TRBJ1-6,CASSLGAPYNSPLHF,TGTGCCAGCAGCTTAGGGGCCCCTTATAATTCACCCCTCCACTTT
TRBD1,NA,TRBV4-1,TRBJ1-4,CASSQDVSRTGGEVGEKLFF,TGCGCCAGCAGCCAAGACGTGTCCCGGACAGGGGGCGAAGTGGGAGAAAAACTGTTTTTT
NA,NA,TRBV9,TRBJ2-2,CASSVGLEATWSGELFF,TGTGCCAGCAGCGTAGGGCTAGAGGCCACCTGGAGCGGGGAGCTGTTTTTT
TRBD1,NA,TRBV15,TRBJ1-1,CATSIERTGGNTNTEAFF,TGTGCCACCAGCATCGAACGGACAGGGGGCAATACGAACACTGAAGCTTTCTTT
TRBD2,NA,TRBV6-2/TRBV6-3,TRBJ2-5,CASSRTRRTSSETQYF,TGTGCCAGCAGCCGAACGCGAAGGACTAGCTCAGAGACCCAGTACTTC
TRBD1,NA,TRBV27,TRBJ1-1,CASSFLSGGTRTEAFF,TGTGCCAGCAGTTTTCTTTCAGGGGGCACACGGACTGAAGCTTTCTTT
NA,NA,TRBV6-6,TRBJ1-2,CASSHRSGGSSMWSYGYTF,TGTGCCAGCAGTCACAGATCGGGCGGCAGCTCCATGTGGTCCTATGGCTACACCTTC
TRBD1,few,TRBV6-6,TRBJ2-1,CASSDRDTYNEQFF,TGTGCCAGCAGCGACAGGGATACCTACAATGAGCAGTTCTTC
NA,NA,TRBV6-2/TRBV6-3,TRBJ2-1,CASSIQSSYNEQFF,TGTGCCAGCAGTATCCAAAGCTCCTACAATGAGCAGTTCTTC
NA,NA,TRBV7-9,TRBJ2-1,CASSLAIQTRRINDNEQFF,TGTGCCAGCAGCTTAGCAATACAGACTAGGAGGATCAATGACAATGAGCAGTTCTTC
NA,NA,TRBV15,TRBJ2-7,CATSGGGRHEQYF,TGTGCCACCAGCGGTGGTGGGAGGCACGAGCAGTACTTC
NA,NA,TRBV7-9,TRBJ1-1,CASSLMGLTNTEAFF,TGTGCCAGCAGCTTAATGGGATTGACGAACACTGAAGCTTTCTTT
TRBD1,NA,TRBV15,TRBJ2-1,CATSSSIGATGNEQFF,TGTGCCACCAGCAGTTCTATTGGGGCGACAGGGAATGAGCAGTTCTTC
NA,NA,TRBV9,TRBJ2-3,CASSSSDGEGDTQYF,TGTGCCAGCTCCAGCTCGGACGGAGAAGGAGATACGCAGTATTTT
NA,NA,TRBV7-8,TRBJ1-5,CASSFTGSNQPQHF,TGTGCCAGCAGCTTCACAGGGAGCAATCAGCCCCAGCATTTT
NA,once,TRBV9,TRBJ2-4,CASSVGGAGTKNIQYF,TGTGCCAGCAGCGTAGGGGGGGCAGGGACCAAAAACATTCAGTACTTC
TRBD2,NA,TRBV7-3,TRBJ2-1,CASSPGTITDQDEQFF,TGTGCCAGCAGCCCCGGGACTATAACTGATCAGGATGAGCAGTTCTTC
TRBD2,once,TRBV5-4,TRBJ2-1,CASSLYTGGSNEQFF,TGTGCCAGCAGCTTGTACACGGGGGGATCCAATGAGCAGTTCTTC
NA,NA,TRBV7-2,TRBJ1-3,CASSFGQSGNTIYF,TGTGCCAGCAGCTTTGGACAGTCTGGAAACACCATATATTTT